This T cell receptor (beta chain) came from a study of blood T cells in healthy people across ages. Study-wide points: Higher diversity and more naive CD4+ cells were features of long-lived donors, compared to aged donors.

PCR was performed a second time for about 7 to 11 cycles using a sample-barcoded 5' primer and a J-beta primer mix. A single record per CDR3 protein comes from TCRdb applying MiXCR to the 5' RACE reads. The data hold over a million distinct CDR3 sequences, with 40% to 55% observed a single time. Comments on this clonotype: Its antigen is not known.

Per sample, a minimum of 7 million PBMCs were isolated. The total RNA that was extracted per sample amounted to at least 5 micrograms. V was shortened by 1 base and J by 2 bases, with 4 bases between the two germline ends. The germline gives CDR1 DFQATT, CDR2 SNEGSKA (reference sequence). The CDR3 is 12 amino acids. The specimen sequenced was blood. This chain connects TRBV20-1 to TRBJ2-3; D gene unclear. The clonotype comes from a woman in her sixties in good health. In nucleotides, the CDR3 is TGCAGTGCTAGAGGGGCCACAGATACGCAGTATTTT. It translates to CSARGATDTQYF.